The T cell receptor (beta chain) described here comes from a study of Graves' ophthalmopathy and Graves' hyperthyroidism. Study results and caveats: A classifier, a 13-signature model, separated ophthalmopathy from stable hyperthyroidism with approximately 88% sensitivity and approximately 81% specificity.

This CDR3 spans 13 amino acids. V was shortened by 3 bases and J by 4 bases, with 13 bases between the two germline ends. The germline CDR1 and CDR2 sequences are DFQATT and SNEGSKA (reference sequence). This clonotype occurred many times. Its antigen is not identified. Amplification targeted the TCR beta CDR3 regions, with RNA transcripts as the source material. Investigators did first-round RT-PCR with HTBI primers, then second-round multiplex PCR. Via MiXCR, TCRdb re-called the multiplex PCR reads, giving one row per CDR3 protein. The sample includes around 400,000 distinct CDR3 sequences, about 21% of them seen just once. Each hyperthyroidism patient was newly diagnosed, with under 2 months' duration, and aged 18 to 65. Clinical symptoms, serum thyroxine, TRAb, thyroid ultrasound and orbital computed tomography were relied on for diagnosis.

This TCR derives from a woman younger than 30 with stable Graves' hyperthyroidism. The sample consisted of peripheral blood. This sequence joins TRBV20-1 and TRBJ2-7, with TRBD2 as a possible D gene (6 bases). The CDR3 region is CSARQAGFYEQYF. CDR3 bases: TGCAGTGCTAGGCAGGCGGGGTTTTACGAGCAGTACTTC.